One and the same sample provided the 29 T cell receptor beta chains below, sequenced in a study of T cell responses to AZD1222 COVID-19 vaccine. TCRdb's copy holds only in-frame clones and misses some; the assay was immunoSEQ multiplex PCR. Of 100,000 or so clones listed, about 90% are singletons. Specimen: peripheral blood, collected 28 days after the second AZD1222 dose. All receptors derive from an adult who received the AZD1222 COVID-19 vaccine.

The J gene is TRBJ2-7, the V gene TRBV6-5; D possibly matches TRBD1 or TRBD2 (5 bases each). Per germline, CDR1 MNHEY and CDR2 SVGAGI. V was cut by 2 bases and J by 2 bases, with 16 bases left in between. The CDR3 spans 16 residues. As DNA, the CDR3 is TGTGCCAGCAGTTACGGGCGCTCTAGAGGGGCCTACGAGCAGTACTTC. Its translation: CASSYGRSRGAYEQYF.

The genes are TRBV19 and TRBJ2-7; D not resolved. Germline V gives CDR1 LNHDA, CDR2 SQIVND (reference sequence). The CDR3 runs 13 residues. V lost 4 bases, J lost 4 bases, and 11 bases lay in between. The CDR3 spells CASSSSYQYEQYF. The CDR3 DNA reads TGTGCCAGTAGTAGCAGTTACCAGTACGAGCAGTACTTC.

V gene TRBV6-6 combines with J gene TRBJ2-7; tentatively, D is TRBD1 (6 bases). Germline CDR1 MNHNY, CDR2 SVGAGI (reference sequence). This CDR3 comprises 12 residues. The V gene lost 10 bases and the J gene lost 2 bases, with 12 bases spanning the gap. The chain's CDR3 is CATQGSTYEQYF. The CDR3 region has the DNA TGTGCCACCCAGGGGTCGACCTACGAGCAGTACTTC.

This clone appeared a single time. The chain carries TRBV15 and TRBJ2-5; no reliable D call. Per germline, CDR1 LNHNV and CDR2 YYDKDF (reference sequence). V dropped 3 bases and J dropped 0 bases, with 5 bases sitting between them. This CDR3 region has 13 residues. The CDR3 DNA reads as TGTGCCACCAGCAGGGGCTACCAAGAGACCCAGTACTTC. It specifies CATSRGYQETQYF. The variable domain in full, completed from reference TRBV15 and TRBJ2-5, reads DAMVIQNPRYQVTQFGKPVTLSCSQTLNHNVMYWYQQKSSQAPKLLFHYYDKDFNNEADTPDNFQSRRPNTSFCFLDIRSPGLGDTAMYLCATSRGYQETQYFGPGTRLLVL.

V usage is TRBV11-2 and J usage is TRBJ2-7, with unresolved D. Trimming shortened V by 0 bases and J by 2 bases, and 14 bases separated the two germline ends. CDR1 is SGHAT, CDR2 FQNNGV, per germline. This CDR3 is built from 16 residues. The CDR3 bases are TGTGCCAGCAGCTTAGATAGAGTAGCCGTGACCTACGAGCAGTACTTC. The encoded protein is CASSLDRVAVTYEQYF. Drawing the rest from reference TRBV11-2 and TRBJ2-7, the complete variable domain is EAGVAQSPRYKIIEKRQSVAFWCNPISGHATLYWYQQILGQGPKLLIQFQNNGVVDDSQLPKDRFSAERLKGVDSTLKIQPAKLEDSAVYLCASSLDRVAVTYEQYFGPGTRLTVT.

V is TRBV24-1 and J is TRBJ2-1; the match to TRBD1 covers 9 bases. Germline trimming cut 5 bases from V and 12 bases from J; bases unmatched to any gene: 13. The CDR3 extends over 15 amino acids. CDR1 is KGHDR, CDR2 SFDVKD, per germline. Here the CDR3 reads CATSGGTGSMSWQFF. The CDR3 DNA follows: TGTGCCACCAGTGGGGGGACAGGGTCCATGTCGTGGCAGTTCTTC.

The V call is TRBV9, the J call TRBJ1-4; perhaps TRBD1 as D (6 bases). The V and J ends lost 3 bases and 2 bases respectively, with 8 bases between them. The CDR3 sequence is 14 residues long. Per germline, CDR1 SGDLS and CDR2 YYNGEE. The CDR3 sequence: CASSETGTNEKLFF. The CDR3 DNA follows: TGTGCCAGCAGCGAAACAGGGACTAATGAAAAACTGTTTTTT.

The gene calls are TRBV18 and TRBJ1-5; D perhaps matches TRBD1 (5 bases). Trimming removed 2 bases from V and 6 bases from J, with 17 bases in between. This CDR3 is 16 amino acids long. Germline loops: CDR1 KGHSH, CDR2 LQKENI. Here the CDR3 reads CASSPSHKGTGQPQHF. The CDR3, as DNA: TGTGCCAGCTCACCATCTCACAAGGGGACGGGTCAGCCCCAGCATTTT.

The chain couples TRBV5-1 to TRBJ2-3, with D uncertain. V lost 1 base to trimming and J lost 0 bases, with 15 bases between them. The CDR3 is 17 residues long. Per the germline V gene, CDR1 is SGHRS and CDR2 is YFSETQ. Here the CDR3 DNA reads TGCGCCAGCAGCTTGTTCGCCTCCTGGGGTAGCACAGATACGCAGTATTTT. Translated, it gives CASSLFASWGSTDTQYF.

This clone was observed a handful of times. This rearrangement joins TRBV30 to TRBJ1-1; 9 nucleotides line up with TRBD1. Germline assignment: CDR1 GTSNPN and CDR2 SVGIG (reference sequence). This CDR3 spans 14 amino acids. The V segment lost 4 bases and the J segment 5 bases; nucleotides outside the gene matches: 8. The CDR3 sequence is CAWIFGQGLTEAFF. The CDR3 bases are TGTGCCTGGATCTTCGGACAGGGGTTGACTGAAGCTTTCTTT.

The chain employs TRBV18 and TRBJ2-5; D unclear. The CDR3 sequence is 10 residues long. V gave up 4 bases and J gave up 3 bases, with 0 bases separating them. Germline CDR1 KGHSH, CDR2 LQKENI. This chain's CDR3 is CASSQETQYF. CDR3 nucleotides: TGTGCCAGCTCACAAGAGACCCAGTACTTC.

The chain joins TRBV18 to TRBJ2-2, with 7 bases fitting TRBD1. The V segment lost 3 bases and the J segment 6 bases; nucleotides outside the gene matches: 10. Germline values: CDR1 KGHSH, CDR2 LQKENI. The CDR3 spans 16 residues. The DNA of the CDR3 is TGTGCCAGCTCACCTTTAGGGGGCCCGGCGGCCGGGGAGCTGTTTTTT. Its translation: CASSPLGGPAAGELFF.

This clone was counted once. This rearrangement joins TRBV9 to TRBJ2-2, with D maybe TRBD2 (5 bases). Germline V gene sequence: CDR1 SGDLS, CDR2 YYNGEE. This CDR3 comprises 15 residues. V was pared by 4 bases and J by 4 bases, with 14 bases between. The DNA of the CDR3 is TGTGCCAGCAGCCTAGGTGGTCGGGGCACCGGGGAGCTGTTTTTT. It codes for CASSLGGRGTGELFF.

This chain uses TRBV4-1 with TRBJ2-1; 7 bases match TRBD2. The CDR3 consists of 15 residues. The germline gives CDR1 MGHRA, CDR2 YSYEKL. The junction had 7 bases not matched to a gene; V was cut back by 0 bases and J by 8 bases. CDR3: CASSQDPAGIYEQFF. The CDR3 DNA is TGCGCCAGCAGCCAAGATCCAGCGGGAATCTATGAGCAGTTCTTC.

The chain combines TRBV28 with TRBJ1-5; D is possibly TRBD1 (6 bases). Germline CDR1 reads MDHEN; CDR2 reads SYDVKM. The CDR3 is 15 amino acids. V lost 6 bases and J 5 bases, leaving 17 bases between the germline ends. Here the CDR3 DNA reads TGTGCCAGCAGGGTGCCCGACAGGTTGTATCAGCCCCAGCATTTT. This sequence encodes CASRVPDRLYQPQHF.

This clone has just one count. This rearrangement joins TRBV7-8 to TRBJ1-5; D uncertain. Per germline, CDR1 SGHVS and CDR2 FQNEAQ. The CDR3 runs 15 residues. V was shortened by 5 bases and J by 4 bases, with 15 bases between the two germline ends. In nucleotides, the CDR3 is TGTGCCAGCAGCCCGGTCGGGAAGGCAAATCAGCCCCAGCATTTT. Translation: CASSPVGKANQPQHF.

The chain employs TRBV18 and TRBJ1-2, with 10 positions matching TRBD1. Germline V gives CDR1 KGHSH, CDR2 LQKENI. This CDR3 has 16 residues. V dropped 6 bases and J dropped 5; count of bases not matched to a gene: 12. This CDR3 is CASSPGTGARPYGYTF. The CDR3 DNA sequence: TGTGCCAGCTCCCCAGGGACAGGGGCTAGGCCGTATGGCTACACCTTC. Complete variable domain (other parts from reference TRBV18 and TRBJ1-2): NAGVMQNPRHLVRRRGQEARLRCSPMKGHSHVYWYRQLPEEGLKFMVYLQKENIIDESGMPKERFSAEFPKEGPSILRIQQVVRGDSAAYFCASSPGTGARPYGYTFGSGTRLTVV.

This chain joins TRBV10-3 and TRBJ1-5, with 7 bases fitting TRBD1. Trimming took 8 bases from V and 2 from J; bases not matched to a gene: 9. CDR1 and CDR2 (germline): ENHRY, SYGVKD. There are 15 residues in the CDR3. The CDR3 nucleotides read TGTGCCATCGGACCCAGGGGGGACGGCAATCAGCCCCAGCATTTT. It specifies CAIGPRGDGNQPQHF.

In this sample, this clone turned up a few times. This chain uses TRBV30 with TRBJ1-2, with D maybe TRBD1 (5 bases). The CDR3 is 14 amino acids. V was trimmed by 2 bases and J by 2 bases, leaving 12 bases between them. Germline CDR1 GTSNPN, CDR2 SVGIG (reference sequence). In DNA, the CDR3 is TGTGCCTGGAGTATAGCGGGGGGGAACTATGGCTACACCTTC. Its translation: CAWSIAGGNYGYTF.

The V call is TRBV9, the J call TRBJ2-3, with D maybe TRBD2 (6 bases). Trimming removed 0 bases at V and 4 bases at J, with 21 bases between. The germline gives CDR1 SGDLS, CDR2 YYNGEE. The CDR3 has 18 residues. Here the CDR3 DNA reads TGTGCCAGCAGCGTAGACTTCCGGAGGGGTTGGGGCGCAGATACGCAGTATTTT. Its translation: CASSVDFRRGWGADTQYF. Based on the CDR3 plus reference TRBV9 and TRBJ2-3, the full variable domain is DSGVTQTPKHLITATGQRVTLRCSPRSGDLSVYWYQQSLDQGLQFLIQYYNGEERAKGNILERFSAQQFPDLHSELNLSSLELGDSALYFCASSVDFRRGWGADTQYFGPGTRLTVL.

The chain links TRBV29-1 to TRBJ2-2, with 12 bases identical to TRBD2. The CDR3 spans 14 residues. The junction had 0 bases not matched to a gene; V was cut back by 7 bases and J by 0 bases. Germline CDR1 and CDR2: SQVTM and ANQGSEA. DNA of the CDR3: TGCAGCGCTAGCGGGAGGGCGAACACCGGGGAGCTGTTTTTT. Encoded protein: CSASGRANTGELFF.

The rearrangement joins TRBV5-8 to TRBJ2-3; TRBD2 agrees at 7 bases. The V and J ends lost 6 bases and 4 bases, in that order; junction bases with no gene match: 14. The CDR3 is made up of 16 amino acids. Germline CDR1 is SGHTS and CDR2 is YDEGEE. The CDR3 protein is CASTSSRTSVADTQYF. The CDR3 region has the DNA TGTGCCAGCACTTCCTCAAGAACTAGCGTCGCAGATACGCAGTATTTT.

In this sample, this clone turned up a few times. This chain links TRBV6-1 with TRBJ1-1; D remains unclear. Germline V CDR1 and CDR2: MNHNS, SASEGT. Trimming pared 0 bases from V and 4 bases from J, leaving 9 bases between. The CDR3 has 14 amino acids. The CDR3 sequence: CASSEAPTGTEAFF. Here the CDR3 DNA reads TGTGCCAGCAGTGAAGCCCCTACGGGCACTGAAGCTTTCTTT.

The chain combines TRBV2 with TRBJ2-5; 7 bases are shared with TRBD2. The CDR3 totals 14 residues. CDR1 is SNHLY and CDR2 is FYNNEI in the germline V gene. V was clipped by 4 bases and J by 1 base; unmatched bases: 3. Written as DNA, the CDR3 is TGTGCCAGCAGTGGGGAGGGTTTCCAAGAGACCCAGTACTTC. Its translation: CASSGEGFQETQYF.

The rearrangement links TRBV6-5 to TRBJ1-2; TRBD1 is a possible D gene (5 bases). V was shortened by 2 bases and J by 6 bases, with 10 bases between the two germline ends. CDR1 and CDR2 (germline): MNHEY, SVGAGI. The CDR3 runs 13 residues. CDR3 in amino acids: CASSYKGVDGYTF. CDR3 DNA: TGTGCCAGCAGTTACAAAGGGGTTGATGGCTACACCTTC.

The V call is TRBV28, the J call TRBJ1-4; 7 bases map to TRBD1. The trim removed 3 bases at V and 8 bases at J, leaving 3 bases unmatched. Looked up from germline, CDR1 is MDHEN and CDR2 is SYDVKM. The length of the CDR3 is 13 residues. CDR3 bases: TGTGCCAGCAGTTTGGGACAGCGGGAAAAACTGTTTTTT. Its translation is CASSLGQREKLFF.

The V gene is TRBV30, the J gene TRBJ1-6, with no clear D. The V end lost 0 bases, the J end lost 1 base, and 16 bases lay between the germline ends. Per the germline V gene, CDR1 is GTSNPN and CDR2 is SVGIG (reference sequence). The CDR3 sequence is 18 residues long. The chain's CDR3 is CAWSVKLWRGSYNSPLHF. The CDR3 region has the DNA TGTGCCTGGAGTGTAAAATTGTGGCGGGGTTCCTATAATTCACCCCTCCACTTT.

This chain links TRBV7-2 with TRBJ2-7, with 8 positions matching TRBD1. The CDR3 covers 13 residues. CDR1 and CDR2 from the germline V gene are SGHTA and FQGNSA. J gave up 6 bases and V 4 bases, and 5 bases lay outside the gene matches. The CDR3 DNA is TGTGCCAGCAGCTCGGACAGGGTTGGCGAGCAGTACTTC. Its protein is CASSSDRVGEQYF.

The gene calls are TRBV12-3 or TRBV12-4 and TRBJ2-2; 7 bases map to TRBD2. Unmatched junction bases numbered 3, after V lost 5 bases and J lost 6 bases. The CDR3 runs 13 residues. For the CDR3, the DNA is TGTGCCAGCAGTGATGGACTAGCCGGGGAGCTGTTTTTT. Translating gives CASSDGLAGELFF.